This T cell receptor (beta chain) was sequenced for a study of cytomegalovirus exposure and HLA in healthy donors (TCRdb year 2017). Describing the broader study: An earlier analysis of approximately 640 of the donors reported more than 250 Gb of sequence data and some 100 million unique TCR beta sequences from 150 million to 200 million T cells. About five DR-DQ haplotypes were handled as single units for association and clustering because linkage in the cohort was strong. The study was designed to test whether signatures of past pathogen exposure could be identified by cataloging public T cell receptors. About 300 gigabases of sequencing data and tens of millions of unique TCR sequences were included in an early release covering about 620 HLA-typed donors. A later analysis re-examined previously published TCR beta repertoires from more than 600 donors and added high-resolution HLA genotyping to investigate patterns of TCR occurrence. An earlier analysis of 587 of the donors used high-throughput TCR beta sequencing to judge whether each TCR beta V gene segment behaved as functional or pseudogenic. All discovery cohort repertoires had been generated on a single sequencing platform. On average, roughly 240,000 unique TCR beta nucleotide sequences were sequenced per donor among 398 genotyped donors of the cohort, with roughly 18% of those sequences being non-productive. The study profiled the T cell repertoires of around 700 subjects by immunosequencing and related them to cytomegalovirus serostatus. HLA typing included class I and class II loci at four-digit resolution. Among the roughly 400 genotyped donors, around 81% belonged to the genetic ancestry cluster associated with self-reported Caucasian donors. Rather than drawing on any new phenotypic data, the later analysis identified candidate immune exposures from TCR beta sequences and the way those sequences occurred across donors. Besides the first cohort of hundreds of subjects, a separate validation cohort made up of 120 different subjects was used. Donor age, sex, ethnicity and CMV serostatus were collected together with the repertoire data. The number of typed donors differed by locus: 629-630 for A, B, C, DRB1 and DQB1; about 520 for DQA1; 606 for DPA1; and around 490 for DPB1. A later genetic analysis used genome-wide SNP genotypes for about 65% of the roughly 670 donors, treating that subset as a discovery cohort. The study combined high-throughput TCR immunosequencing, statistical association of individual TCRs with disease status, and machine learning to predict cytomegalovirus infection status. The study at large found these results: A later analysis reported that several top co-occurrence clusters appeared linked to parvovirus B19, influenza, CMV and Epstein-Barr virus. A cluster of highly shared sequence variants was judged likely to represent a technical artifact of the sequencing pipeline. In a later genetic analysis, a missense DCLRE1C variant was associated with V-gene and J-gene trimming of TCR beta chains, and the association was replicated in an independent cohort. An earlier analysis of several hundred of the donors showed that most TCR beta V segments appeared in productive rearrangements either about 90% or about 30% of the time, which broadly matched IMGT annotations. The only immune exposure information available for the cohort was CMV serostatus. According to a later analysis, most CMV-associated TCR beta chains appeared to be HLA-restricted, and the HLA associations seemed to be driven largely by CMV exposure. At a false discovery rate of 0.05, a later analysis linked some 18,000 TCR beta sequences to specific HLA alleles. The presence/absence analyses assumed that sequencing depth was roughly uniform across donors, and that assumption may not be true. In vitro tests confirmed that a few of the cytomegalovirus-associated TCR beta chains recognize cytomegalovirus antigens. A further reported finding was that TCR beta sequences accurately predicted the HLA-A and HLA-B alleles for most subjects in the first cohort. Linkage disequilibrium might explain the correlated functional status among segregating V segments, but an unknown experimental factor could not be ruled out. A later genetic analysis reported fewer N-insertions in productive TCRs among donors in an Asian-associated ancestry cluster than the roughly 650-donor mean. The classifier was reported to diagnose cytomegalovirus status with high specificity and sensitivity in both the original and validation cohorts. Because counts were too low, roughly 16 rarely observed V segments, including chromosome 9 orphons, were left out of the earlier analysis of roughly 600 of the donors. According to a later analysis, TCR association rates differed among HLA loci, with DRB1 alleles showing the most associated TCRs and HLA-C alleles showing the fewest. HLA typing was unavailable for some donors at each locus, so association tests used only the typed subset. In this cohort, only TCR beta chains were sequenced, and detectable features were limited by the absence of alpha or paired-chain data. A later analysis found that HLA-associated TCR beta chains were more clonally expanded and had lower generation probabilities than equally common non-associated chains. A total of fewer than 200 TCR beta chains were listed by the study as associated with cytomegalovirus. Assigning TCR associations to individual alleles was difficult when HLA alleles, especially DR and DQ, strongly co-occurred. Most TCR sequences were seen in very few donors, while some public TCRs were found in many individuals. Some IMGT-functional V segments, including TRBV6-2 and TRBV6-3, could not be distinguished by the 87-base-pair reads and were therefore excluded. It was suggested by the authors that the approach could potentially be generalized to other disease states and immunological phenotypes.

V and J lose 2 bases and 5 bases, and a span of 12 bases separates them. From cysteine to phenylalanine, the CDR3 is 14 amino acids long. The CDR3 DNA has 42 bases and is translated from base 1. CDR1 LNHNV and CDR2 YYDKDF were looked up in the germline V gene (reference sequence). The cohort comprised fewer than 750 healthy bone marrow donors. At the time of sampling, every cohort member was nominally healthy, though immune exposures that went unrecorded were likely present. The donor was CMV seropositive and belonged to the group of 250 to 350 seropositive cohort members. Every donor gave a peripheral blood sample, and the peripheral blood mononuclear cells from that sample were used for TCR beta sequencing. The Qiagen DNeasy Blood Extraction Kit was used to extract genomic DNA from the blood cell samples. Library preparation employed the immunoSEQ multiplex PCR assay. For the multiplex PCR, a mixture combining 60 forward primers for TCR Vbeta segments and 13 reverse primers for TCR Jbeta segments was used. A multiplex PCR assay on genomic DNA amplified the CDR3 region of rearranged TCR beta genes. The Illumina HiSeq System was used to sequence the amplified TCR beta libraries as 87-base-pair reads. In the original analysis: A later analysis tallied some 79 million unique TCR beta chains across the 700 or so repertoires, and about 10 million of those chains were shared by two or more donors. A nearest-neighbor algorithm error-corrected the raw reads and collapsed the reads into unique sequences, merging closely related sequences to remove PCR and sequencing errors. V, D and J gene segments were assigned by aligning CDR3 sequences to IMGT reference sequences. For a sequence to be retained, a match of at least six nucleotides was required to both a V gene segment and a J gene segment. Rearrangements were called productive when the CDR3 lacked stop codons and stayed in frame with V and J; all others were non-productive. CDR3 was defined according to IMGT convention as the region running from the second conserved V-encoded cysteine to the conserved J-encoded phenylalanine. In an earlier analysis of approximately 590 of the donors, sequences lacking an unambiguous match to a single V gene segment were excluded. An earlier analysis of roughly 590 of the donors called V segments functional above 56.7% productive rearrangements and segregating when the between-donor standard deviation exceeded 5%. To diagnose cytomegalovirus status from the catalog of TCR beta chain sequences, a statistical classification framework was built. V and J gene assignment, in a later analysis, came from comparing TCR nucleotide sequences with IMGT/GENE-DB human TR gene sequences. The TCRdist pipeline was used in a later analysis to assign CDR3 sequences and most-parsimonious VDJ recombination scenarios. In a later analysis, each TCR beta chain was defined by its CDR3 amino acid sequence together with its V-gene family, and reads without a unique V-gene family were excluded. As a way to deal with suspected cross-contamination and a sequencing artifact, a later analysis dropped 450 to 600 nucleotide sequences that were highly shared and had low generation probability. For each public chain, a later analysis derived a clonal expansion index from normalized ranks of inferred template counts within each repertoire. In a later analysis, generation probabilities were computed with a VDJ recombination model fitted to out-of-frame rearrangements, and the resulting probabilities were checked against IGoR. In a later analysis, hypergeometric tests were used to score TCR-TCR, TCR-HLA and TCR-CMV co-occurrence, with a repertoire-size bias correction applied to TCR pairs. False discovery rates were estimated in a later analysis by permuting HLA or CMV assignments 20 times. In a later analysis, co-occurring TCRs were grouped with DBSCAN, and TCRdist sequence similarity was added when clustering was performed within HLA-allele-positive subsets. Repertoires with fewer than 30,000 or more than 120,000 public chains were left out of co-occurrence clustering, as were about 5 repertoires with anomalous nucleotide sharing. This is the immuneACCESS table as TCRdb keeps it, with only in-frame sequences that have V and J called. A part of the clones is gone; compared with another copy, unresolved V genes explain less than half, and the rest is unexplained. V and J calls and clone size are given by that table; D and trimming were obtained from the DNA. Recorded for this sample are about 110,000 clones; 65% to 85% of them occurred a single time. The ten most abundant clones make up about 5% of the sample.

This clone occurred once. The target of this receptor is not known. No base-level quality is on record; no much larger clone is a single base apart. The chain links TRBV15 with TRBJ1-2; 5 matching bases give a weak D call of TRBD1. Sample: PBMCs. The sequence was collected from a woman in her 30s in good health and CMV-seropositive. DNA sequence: TGTGCCACCAGCAGAACGACAGCCTATTATGGCTACACCTTC. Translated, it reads CATSRTTAYYGYTF.